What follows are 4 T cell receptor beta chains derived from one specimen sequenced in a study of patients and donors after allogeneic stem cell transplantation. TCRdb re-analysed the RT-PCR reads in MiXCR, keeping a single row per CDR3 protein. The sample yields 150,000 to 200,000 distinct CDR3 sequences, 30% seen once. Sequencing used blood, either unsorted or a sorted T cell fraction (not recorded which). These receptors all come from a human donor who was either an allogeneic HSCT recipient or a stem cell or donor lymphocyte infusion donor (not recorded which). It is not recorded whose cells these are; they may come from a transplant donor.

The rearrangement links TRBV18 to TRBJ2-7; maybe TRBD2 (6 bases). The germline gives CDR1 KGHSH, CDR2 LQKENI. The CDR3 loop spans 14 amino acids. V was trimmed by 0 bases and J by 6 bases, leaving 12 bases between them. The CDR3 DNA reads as TGTGCCAGCTCACCACCCAGCGTCGGGGGCGAGCAGTACTTC. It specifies CASSPPSVGGEQYF.

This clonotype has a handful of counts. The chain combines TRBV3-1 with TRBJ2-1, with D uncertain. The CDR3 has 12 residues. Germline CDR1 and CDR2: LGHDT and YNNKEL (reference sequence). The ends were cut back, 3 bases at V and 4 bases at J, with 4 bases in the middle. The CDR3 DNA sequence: TGTGCCAGCAGCCACAATTACAATGAGCAGTTCTTC. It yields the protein CASSHNYNEQFF.

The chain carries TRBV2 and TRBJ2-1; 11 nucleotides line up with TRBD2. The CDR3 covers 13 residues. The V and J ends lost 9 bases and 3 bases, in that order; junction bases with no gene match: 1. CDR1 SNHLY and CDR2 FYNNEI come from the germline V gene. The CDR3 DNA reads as TGTGCCAGAGGACTAGCGGGCTACAATGAGCAGTTCTTC. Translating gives CARGLAGYNEQFF.

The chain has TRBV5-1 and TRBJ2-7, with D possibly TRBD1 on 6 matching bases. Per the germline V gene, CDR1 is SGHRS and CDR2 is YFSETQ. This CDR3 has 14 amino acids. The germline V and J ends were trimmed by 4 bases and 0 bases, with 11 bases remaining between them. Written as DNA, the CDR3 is TGCGCCAGCAGCGCACAGGGTTTCTCCTACGAGCAGTACTTC. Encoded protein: CASSAQGFSYEQYF.